Here is one T cell receptor beta chain with its context. Antigen specificity is unknown. Germline V gives CDR1 WNHNN, CDR2 SYGVQD (reference sequence). The CDR3 has 15 residues. V was trimmed by 2 bases and J by 5 bases, leaving 15 bases between them. These data originate in a study of cytomegalovirus exposure and HLA in healthy donors. Study results and limitations: A further, later analysis showed that HLA-associated TCR beta chains (compared with equally common others) were more clonally expanded. Later work associated roughly 15,000 TCR beta sequences with HLA alleles at 0.05 false discovery rate.

Donors consisted of healthy bone marrow donors. A multiplex PCR was run with 60 Vbeta primers and 13 Jbeta primers. Only in-frame clones appear in the TCRdb table, and some are missing; sequencing was by immunoSEQ multiplex PCR. The sample records some 110,000 clones, roughly 66% being singletons. The sample was PBMCs. The TCR sequence derives from a man between 18 and 35 years old in good health and CMV-seronegative. This chain links TRBV10-1 with TRBJ2-5; tentative D call: TRBD2 (5 bases). CDR3 region: CASSEGLRFRETQYF. The CDR3 DNA follows: TGCGCCAGCAGTGAGGGACTTCGGTTCAGGGAGACCCAGTACTTC.